The entry below gives a single T cell receptor (beta chain) sequence along with its context. Sequencing used immunoSEQ multiplex PCR; TCRdb keeps in-frame clones, though not all of them. The table shows fewer than 40,000 clones, with 80% to 95% occurring only once. This specimen comes from a study of multiple sclerosis patients with progressive multifocal leukoencephalopathy. V gave up 0 bases and J gave up 5 bases, with 12 bases separating them. The CDR3 runs to 15 residues. Germline loops: CDR1 SGHNT, CDR2 YYREEE (reference sequence). Indicated time point: before natalizumab initiation. Sequencing was done on a sample of PBMCs. This clonotype was sampled from a man under 40 with multiple sclerosis. This chain links TRBV5-4 with TRBJ2-1, with TRBD2 as a possible D gene (6 bases). The CDR3 DNA reads TGTGCCAGCAGCTTGGATCCGGACTATAACAATGAGCAGTTCTTC. Translated, it gives CASSLDPDYNNEQFF.